The text below deals with one T cell receptor (beta chain). The antigen is undetermined. The CDR3 is made up of 15 amino acids. Trimming stripped 5 bases from V and 6 bases from J, with 16 bases between. Germline CDR1 and CDR2: SGHTA and FQGNSA. Profiled with immunoSEQ multiplex PCR; TCRdb holds only in-frame clones, not every one. Among about 7,100 clones, roughly 69% were seen once, and the ten largest hold around 8%. The data are from a study of tumor-infiltrating lymphocytes in localized non-small cell lung cancer. Overall study results and limits: TCR sequencing covered a subset of patients with enough tissue.

The chain employs TRBV7-2 and TRBJ2-2; perhaps TRBD1 as D (5 bases). The source of this sequence is a human donor with non-small cell lung cancer. Sequencing was performed on uninvolved lung tissue not adjacent to the tumor. The CDR3 loop reads CASSGARGSAGELFF. The CDR3 DNA follows: TGTGCCAGCAGCGGGGCGCGAGGTTCTGCCGGGGAGCTGTTTTTT.